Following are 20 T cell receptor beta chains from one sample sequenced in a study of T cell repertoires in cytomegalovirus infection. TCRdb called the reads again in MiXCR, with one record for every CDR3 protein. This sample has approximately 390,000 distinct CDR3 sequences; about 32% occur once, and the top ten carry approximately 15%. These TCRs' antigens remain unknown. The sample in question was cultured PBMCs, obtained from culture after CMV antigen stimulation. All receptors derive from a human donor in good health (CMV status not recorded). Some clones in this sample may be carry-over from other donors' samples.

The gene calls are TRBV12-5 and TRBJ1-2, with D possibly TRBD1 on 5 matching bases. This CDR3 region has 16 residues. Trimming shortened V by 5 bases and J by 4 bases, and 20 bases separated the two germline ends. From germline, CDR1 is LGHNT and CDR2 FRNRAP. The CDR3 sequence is CASGRTYTEFIYGYTF. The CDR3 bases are TGTGCTAGTGGTCGGACATATACTGAGTTCATCTATGGCTACACCTTC.

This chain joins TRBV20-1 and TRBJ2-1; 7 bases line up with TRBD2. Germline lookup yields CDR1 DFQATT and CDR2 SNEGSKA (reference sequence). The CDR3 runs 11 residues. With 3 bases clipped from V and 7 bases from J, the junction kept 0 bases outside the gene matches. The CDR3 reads CSASSGNEQFF. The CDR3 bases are TGCAGTGCTAGTAGCGGGAATGAGCAGTTCTTC.

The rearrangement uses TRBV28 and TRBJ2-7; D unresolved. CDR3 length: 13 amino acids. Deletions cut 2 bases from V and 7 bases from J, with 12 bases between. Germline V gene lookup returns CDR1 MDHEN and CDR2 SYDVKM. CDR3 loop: CASSLGGPREQYF. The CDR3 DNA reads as TGTGCCAGCAGTTTAGGCGGACCCCGGGAGCAGTACTTC.

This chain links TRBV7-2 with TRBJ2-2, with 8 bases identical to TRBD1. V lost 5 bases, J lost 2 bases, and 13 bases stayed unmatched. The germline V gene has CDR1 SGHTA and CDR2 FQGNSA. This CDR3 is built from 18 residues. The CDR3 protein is CASSAKTGGALNTGELFF. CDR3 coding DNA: TGTGCCAGCAGCGCTAAAACAGGGGGAGCCCTTAACACCGGGGAGCTGTTTTTT.

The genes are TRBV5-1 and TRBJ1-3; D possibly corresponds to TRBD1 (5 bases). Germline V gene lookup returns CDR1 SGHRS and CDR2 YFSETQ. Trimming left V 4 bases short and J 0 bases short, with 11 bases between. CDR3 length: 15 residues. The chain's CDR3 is CASSLDSASGNTIYF. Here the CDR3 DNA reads TGCGCCAGCAGCCTCGACAGTGCCTCTGGAAACACCATATATTTT. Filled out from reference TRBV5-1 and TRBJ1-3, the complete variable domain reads KAGVTQTPRYLIKTRGQQVTLSCSPISGHRSVSWYQQTPGQGLQFLFEYFSETQRNKGNFPGRFSGRQFSNSRSEMNVSTLELGDSALYLCASSLDSASGNTIYFGEGSWLTVV.

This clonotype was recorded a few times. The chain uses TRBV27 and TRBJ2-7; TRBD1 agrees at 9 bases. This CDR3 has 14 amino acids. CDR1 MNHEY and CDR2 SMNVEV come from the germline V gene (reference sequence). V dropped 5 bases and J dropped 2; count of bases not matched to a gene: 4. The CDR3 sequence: CASSPGTGPYEQYF. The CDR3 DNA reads TGTGCCAGCAGTCCCGGGACAGGGCCCTACGAGCAGTACTTC.

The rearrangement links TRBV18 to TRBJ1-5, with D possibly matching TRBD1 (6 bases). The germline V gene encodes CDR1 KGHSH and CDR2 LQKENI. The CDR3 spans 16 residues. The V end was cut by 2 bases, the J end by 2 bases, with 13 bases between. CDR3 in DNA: TGTGCCAGCTCACCAAGGGGGGGCGATGGCAATCAGCCCCAGCATTTT. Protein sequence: CASSPRGGDGNQPQHF.

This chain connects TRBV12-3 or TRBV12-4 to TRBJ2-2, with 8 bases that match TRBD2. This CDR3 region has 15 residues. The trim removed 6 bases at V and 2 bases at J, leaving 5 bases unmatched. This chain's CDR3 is CASRPGLVNTGELFF. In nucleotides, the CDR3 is TGTGCCAGCAGACCGGGACTAGTTAACACCGGGGAGCTGTTTTTT.

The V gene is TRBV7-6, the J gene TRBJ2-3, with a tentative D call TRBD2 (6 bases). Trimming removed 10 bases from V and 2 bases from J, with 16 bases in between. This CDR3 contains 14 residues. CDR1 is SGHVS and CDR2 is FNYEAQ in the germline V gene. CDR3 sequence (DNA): TGTGCCACATCGGCCGGGACTTACACAGATACGCAGTATTTT. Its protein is CATSAGTYTDTQYF.

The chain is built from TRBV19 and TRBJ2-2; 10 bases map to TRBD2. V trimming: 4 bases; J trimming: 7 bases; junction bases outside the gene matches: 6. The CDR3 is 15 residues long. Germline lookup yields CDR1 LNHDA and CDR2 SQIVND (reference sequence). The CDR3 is CASSTTSGNLGELFF. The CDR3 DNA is TGTGCCAGTAGTACTACTAGCGGGAACCTCGGGGAGCTGTTTTTT.

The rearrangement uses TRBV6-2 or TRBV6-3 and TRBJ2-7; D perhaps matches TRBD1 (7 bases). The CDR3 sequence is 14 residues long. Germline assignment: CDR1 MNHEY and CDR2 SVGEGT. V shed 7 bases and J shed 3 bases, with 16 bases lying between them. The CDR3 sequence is CASTSGGGLYEQYV. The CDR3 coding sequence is TGTGCCAGCACCAGCGGAGGGGGCCTCTACGAGCAGTACGTC.

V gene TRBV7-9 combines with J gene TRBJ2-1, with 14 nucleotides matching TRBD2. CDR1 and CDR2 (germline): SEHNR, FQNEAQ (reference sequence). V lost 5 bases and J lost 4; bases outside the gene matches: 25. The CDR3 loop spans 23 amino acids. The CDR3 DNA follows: TGTGCCAGCAGCCCTAGGTGGAACGGGACTAGCGGGAGTACCGGACCAGATTACAATGAGCAGTTCTTC. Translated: CASSPRWNGTSGSTGPDYNEQFF.

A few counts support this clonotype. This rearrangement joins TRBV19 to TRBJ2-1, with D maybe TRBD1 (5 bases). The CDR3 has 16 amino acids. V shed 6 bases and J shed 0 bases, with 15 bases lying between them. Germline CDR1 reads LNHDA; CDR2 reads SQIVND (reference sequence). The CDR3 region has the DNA TGTGCCAGTAGGACAGTGGCTGAAAGCTCCTACAATGAGCAGTTCTTC. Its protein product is CASRTVAESSYNEQFF.

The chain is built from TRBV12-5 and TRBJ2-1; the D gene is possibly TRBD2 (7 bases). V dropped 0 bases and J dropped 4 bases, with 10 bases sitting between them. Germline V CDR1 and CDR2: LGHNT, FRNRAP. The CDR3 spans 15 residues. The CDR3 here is CASGLVGGGYNEQFF. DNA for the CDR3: TGTGCTAGTGGTTTGGTAGGGGGGGGTTACAATGAGCAGTTCTTC.

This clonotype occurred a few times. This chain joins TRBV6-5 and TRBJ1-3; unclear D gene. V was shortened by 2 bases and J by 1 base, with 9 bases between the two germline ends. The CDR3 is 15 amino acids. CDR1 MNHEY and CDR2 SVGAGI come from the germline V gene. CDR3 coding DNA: TGTGCCAGCAGTTACACGGCGGGTTCTGGAAACACCATATATTTT. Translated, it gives CASSYTAGSGNTIYF.

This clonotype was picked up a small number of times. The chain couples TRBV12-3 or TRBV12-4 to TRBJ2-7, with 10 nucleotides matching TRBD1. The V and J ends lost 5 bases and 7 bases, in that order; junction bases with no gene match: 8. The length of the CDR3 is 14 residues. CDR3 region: CASSGRQGAEEQYF. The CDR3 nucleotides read TGTGCCAGCAGTGGCCGACAGGGGGCTGAAGAGCAGTACTTC.

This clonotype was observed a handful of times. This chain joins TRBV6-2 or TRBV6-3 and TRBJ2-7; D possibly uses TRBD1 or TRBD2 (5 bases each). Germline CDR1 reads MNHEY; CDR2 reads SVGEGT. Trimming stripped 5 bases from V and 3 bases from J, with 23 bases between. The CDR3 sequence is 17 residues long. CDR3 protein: CASSPPRGARTLYEQYV. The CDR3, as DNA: TGTGCCAGCAGTCCTCCCCGTGGGGCGAGGACTCTCTACGAGCAGTACGTC.

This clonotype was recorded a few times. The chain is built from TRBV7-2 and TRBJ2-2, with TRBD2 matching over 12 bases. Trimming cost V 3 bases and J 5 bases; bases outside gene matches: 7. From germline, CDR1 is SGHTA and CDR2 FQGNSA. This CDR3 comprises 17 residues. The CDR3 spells CASSFLAGGPGTGELFF. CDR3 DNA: TGTGCCAGCAGCTTTCTAGCGGGAGGGCCGGGGACCGGGGAGCTGTTTTTT.

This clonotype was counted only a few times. The CDR3 sequence: CASSFDHRVENEQFF. The CDR3, as DNA: TGTGCCAGCAGTTTTGACCACAGGGTGGAGAATGAGCAGTTCTTC. The chain joins TRBV7-2 to TRBJ2-1; D possibly corresponds to TRBD1 (6 bases). The germline V gene has CDR1 SGHTA and CDR2 FQGNSA. The CDR3 loop spans 15 amino acids. Trimming took off 6 bases at V and 7 bases at J, with 19 bases between the two ends.

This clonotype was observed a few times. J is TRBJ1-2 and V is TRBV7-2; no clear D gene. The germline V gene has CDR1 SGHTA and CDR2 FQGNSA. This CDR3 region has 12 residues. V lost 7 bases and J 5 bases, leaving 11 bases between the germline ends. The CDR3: CASTPSDYGYTF. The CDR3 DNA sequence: TGTGCCAGCACCCCCTCAGATTATGGCTACACCTTC.